Below are 21 T cell receptor beta chains sequenced from a single sample in a study of immune reconstitution after stem cell transplant in scleroderma. TCRdb re-called the RT-PCR reads through MiXCR, storing one row per CDR3 protein. The data hold roughly 2,100 distinct CDR3 sequences, with around 9.1% observed a single time. The biological material was taken before or after autologous hematopoietic stem cell transplantation (not recorded which). Receptor source: a male donor with systemic sclerosis.

By its share, this clonotype is medium-sized. The chain uses TRBV3-1 and TRBJ1-5; a weak D match, TRBD1 (5 bases). The length of the CDR3 is 15 residues. Germline V gene lookup returns CDR1 LGHDT and CDR2 YNNKEL (reference sequence). Trimming shortened V by 1 base and J by 9 bases, and 16 bases separated the two germline ends. The CDR3 DNA follows: TGTGCCAGCAGCCAAGGCGACAGCGCGGGATGGCCCCAGCATTTT. Protein sequence: CASSQGDSAGWPQHF.

The CDR3 nucleotides read TGTGCCAGCAGTTATTCGTTTACTGGGGGCACAGATACGCAGTATTTT. This codes for CASSYSFTGGTDTQYF. V is TRBV6-5 and J is TRBJ2-3, with D unclear. In germline, CDR1 is MNHEY, CDR2 SVGAGI. Trimming took off 3 bases at V and 1 base at J, with 14 bases between the two ends. The CDR3 is 16 amino acids.

This chain joins TRBV2 and TRBJ2-2; TRBD2 agrees at 8 bases. CDR3 length equals 12 residues. CDR1 SNHLY and CDR2 FYNNEI come from the germline V gene. The V segment lost 10 bases and the J segment 5 bases; nucleotides outside the gene matches: 3. The CDR3 loop reads CATRGGTGELFF. The CDR3 bases are TGTGCCACCCGGGGGGGAACCGGGGAGCTGTTTTTT.

This clonotype is classed as medium-sized. The chain is built from TRBV20-1 and TRBJ2-2; no clear D gene. This CDR3 contains 14 residues. CDR1 is DFQATT, CDR2 SNEGSKA, per germline (reference sequence). Trimming removed 3 bases from V and 1 base from J, with 9 bases in between. The CDR3 reads CSASVFGNTGELFF. Here the CDR3 DNA reads TGCAGTGCTAGTGTTTTTGGGAACACCGGGGAGCTGTTTTTT.

In its sample, this clonotype ranks as medium-sized. The rearrangement uses TRBV20-1 and TRBJ2-5; unclear D gene. This CDR3 is built from 14 residues. Germline V gives CDR1 DFQATT, CDR2 SNEGSKA (reference sequence). V lost 0 bases and J 0 bases, leaving 8 bases between the germline ends. CDR3 region: CSARDLTHQETQYF. The CDR3 DNA sequence: TGCAGTGCTAGAGATCTCACCCACCAAGAGACCCAGTACTTC.

This clonotype is medium-sized in the sample. V and J are TRBV5-1 and TRBJ2-2; D is uncertain. Germline lookup yields CDR1 SGHRS and CDR2 YFSETQ. Trimming cost V 3 bases and J 2 bases, with 8 bases left between them. This CDR3 is built from 14 residues. CDR3 DNA sequence: TGCGCCAGCAGCTCCTTAGGAAACACCGGGGAGCTGTTTTTT. This translates into CASSSLGNTGELFF.

In its sample, this clonotype ranks as medium-sized. The chain combines TRBV9 with TRBJ2-7; unclear D gene. There are 14 residues in the CDR3. Germline CDR1 reads SGDLS; CDR2 reads YYNGEE. The V end was cut by 0 bases, the J end by 1 base, with 8 bases between. CDR3 nucleotide sequence: TGTGCCAGCAGCGTAGGTTCCGGGTCCTACGAGCAGTACTTC. Residues: CASSVGSGSYEQYF.

This clonotype has more than one count but fewer than ten. This chain links TRBV6-5 with TRBJ1-1; the D gene is possibly TRBD1 (5 bases). The CDR3 spans 14 residues. Germline CDR1 MNHEY, CDR2 SVGAGI. Trimming took off 6 bases at V and 1 base at J, with 12 bases between the two ends. The CDR3 coding sequence is TGTGCCAGCAGGTTAGGGACTGCGAACACTGAAGCTTTCTTT. Encoded protein: CASRLGTANTEAFF.

This clonotype is categorized as medium-sized. The chain joins TRBV25-1 to TRBJ2-2; 11 bases align to TRBD2. The trim removed 6 bases at V and 4 bases at J, leaving 16 bases unmatched. Germline V gene lookup returns CDR1 MGHDK and CDR2 SYGVNS. This CDR3 region has 19 residues. CDR3 region: CASRRGPRLAGPTTGELFF. In nucleotides, the CDR3 is TGTGCCAGCAGGAGGGGGCCGCGACTAGCGGGGCCCACCACCGGGGAGCTGTTTTTT. Combining the CDR3 with reference TRBV25-1 and TRBJ2-2 gives the whole variable domain EADIYQTPRYLVIGTGKKITLECSQTMGHDKMYWYQQDPGMELHLIHYSYGVNSTEKGDLSSESTVSRIRTEHFPLTLESARPSHTSQYLCASRRGPRLAGPTTGELFFGEGSRLTVL.

This clonotype is medium-sized within its sample. V gene TRBV2 combines with J gene TRBJ2-7; D assignment may be TRBD1 or TRBD2 (5 bases each). The CDR3 has 13 amino acids. Germline CDR1 SNHLY, CDR2 FYNNEI. The V end lost 7 bases, the J end lost 5 bases, and 15 bases lay between the germline ends. The CDR3 loop reads CASTLEGTDEQYF. The DNA of the CDR3 is TGTGCCAGCACCCTTGAAGGGACGGACGAGCAGTACTTC.

By sample share, this clonotype is large. This sequence joins TRBV20-1 and TRBJ2-1; 11 bases are shared with TRBD2. The CDR3 is made up of 16 amino acids. The germline gives CDR1 DFQATT, CDR2 SNEGSKA (reference sequence). The V and J ends lost 0 bases and 12 bases, in that order; junction bases with no gene match: 13. The CDR3 DNA reads as TGCAGTGCTAGAGATCGAAGGCTAGCGGGGGGAGGGGGGCAGTTCTTC. Its protein product is CSARDRRLAGGGGQFF.

This clonotype was found many times. The V and J genes are TRBV20-1 and TRBJ1-5; TRBD1 agrees at 11 bases. CDR3 length equals 17 residues. V was clipped by 4 bases and J by 0 bases; unmatched bases: 8. CDR1 is DFQATT, CDR2 SNEGSKA, per germline (reference sequence). CDR3 DNA: TGCAGTGCTAAGGACAGGGGGCTCCTATATAGCAATCAGCCCCAGCATTTT. The encoded protein is CSAKDRGLLYSNQPQHF.

This clonotype qualifies as medium-sized (0.01 to 0.1%). In DNA form, the CDR3 reads TGTGCCATCAGTCCTCGGGTCGATGGGAAAGAGACCCAGTACTTC. It is translated as CAISPRVDGKETQYF. The chain has TRBV10-3 and TRBJ2-5; unclear D gene. Per the germline V gene, CDR1 is ENHRY and CDR2 is SYGVKD. The CDR3 consists of 15 residues. V lost 5 bases and J lost 3, with 16 bases in between.

The J gene is TRBJ2-1, the V gene TRBV7-3; the D is unclear. Germline CDR1 is SGHTA and CDR2 is FQGTGA. There are 12 residues in the CDR3. V shed 2 bases and J shed 9 bases, with 8 bases lying between them. Written as DNA, the CDR3 is TGTGCCAGCAGCTTAGGCCCCGGTGAGCAGTTCTTC. Translated: CASSLGPGEQFF.

The sample holds a few counts of this clonotype. This chain's CDR3 is CSVEDLGGRSYEQYF. CDR3 DNA: TGCAGCGTTGAAGATTTGGGGGGGCGATCCTACGAGCAGTACTTC. The rearrangement links TRBV29-1 to TRBJ2-7; weak D call: TRBD2 (7 bases). Germline assignment: CDR1 SQVTM and CDR2 ANQGSEA. The length of the CDR3 is 15 residues. V dropped 0 bases and J dropped 1 base, with 13 bases sitting between them.

This clonotype was found a few times. J is TRBJ1-1 and V is TRBV5-1, with 10 nucleotides matching TRBD1. The germline CDR1 and CDR2 sequences are SGHRS and YFSETQ. This CDR3 region has 17 residues. Losses at the gene ends were 4 bases for V and 3 bases for J; bases not matched to a gene: 12. CDR3 in amino acids: CASSPVPPGQGYTEAFF. DNA for the CDR3: TGCGCCAGCAGCCCCGTACCCCCGGGACAGGGGTACACTGAAGCTTTCTTT.

As to this clonotype: In this CDR3 the conserved last residue, phenylalanine or tryptophan, is missing, so a read error is likely. The chain carries TRBV20-1 and TRBJ1-1, with D maybe TRBD1 (5 bases). The CDR3 loop spans 13 amino acids. Per germline, CDR1 DFQATT and CDR2 SNEGSKA (reference sequence). CDR3 residues: CSARAEGDTEAFS. CDR3 DNA: TGCAGTGCCAGAGCGGAAGGGGACACTGAAGCTTTCTCT.

In its sample, this clonotype is medium-sized. This chain links TRBV13 with TRBJ2-3; no reliable D call. Trimming stripped 3 bases from V and 6 bases from J, with 4 bases between. CDR3 length: 11 amino acids. Germline V gives CDR1 PRHDT, CDR2 FYEKMQ (reference sequence). The CDR3 here is CASSFTDTQYF. CDR3 nucleotide sequence: TGTGCCAGCAGCTTTACGGATACGCAGTATTTT.

This clonotype is classed as medium-sized. The chain has TRBV5-1 and TRBJ2-5; 7 bases align to TRBD2. The V segment lost 4 bases and the J segment 5 bases; nucleotides outside the gene matches: 11. Germline assignment: CDR1 SGHRS and CDR2 YFSETQ. The CDR3 runs to 15 residues. CDR3 sequence reads: CASSPWAPRGETQYF. In DNA, the CDR3 is TGCGCCAGCAGCCCATGGGCCCCGCGGGGGGAGACCCAGTACTTC.

The chain joins TRBV29-1 to TRBJ2-7; 7 positions match TRBD1. The CDR3 extends over 12 amino acids. The germline CDR1 and CDR2 sequences are SQVTM and ANQGSEA. The junction had 6 bases not matched to a gene; V was cut back by 7 bases and J by 3 bases. This CDR3 reads CSGRGQSYEQYF. CDR3 DNA sequence: TGCAGCGGCCGGGGACAGAGCTACGAGCAGTACTTC.

V gene TRBV5-1 combines with J gene TRBJ1-2; weak D call: TRBD1 (5 bases). Germline CDR1 and CDR2: SGHRS and YFSETQ. V was pared by 0 bases and J by 6 bases, with 9 bases between. The CDR3 is 13 residues long. DNA of the CDR3: TGCGCCAGCAGCTTGGCTAGGGGAGATGGCTACACCTTC. This codes for CASSLARGDGYTF. Supplemented by reference TRBV5-1 and TRBJ1-2, the full variable domain reads KAGVTQTPRYLIKTRGQQVTLSCSPISGHRSVSWYQQTPGQGLQFLFEYFSETQRNKGNFPGRFSGRQFSNSRSEMNVSTLELGDSALYLCASSLARGDGYTFGSGTRLTVV.